The rows below give T cell receptor beta chains drawn from one sample of a study of blood T cell repertoires in COVID-19. Only in-frame clones appear in the TCRdb table, and some are missing; sequencing was by immunoSEQ multiplex PCR. The table lists about 80,000 clones, roughly 80% of them singletons. What was sequenced was peripheral blood. The receptors stem from a woman older than 75 with acute or convalescent COVID-19. The CDR3 runs from the conserved cysteine through the conserved F or W. A D gene is named only where the DNA matches it firmly. The listing skips clone size in some rows; elsewhere it reads once, few, many or a size class.

v_gene,d_gene,abundance,j_gene,CDR3aa,CDR3nt
TRBV11-3,.,.,TRBJ2-7,CASSFTRGASYEQYF,TGTGCCAGCAGCTTCACCCGGGGGGCCTCCTACGAGCAGTACTTC
TRBV5-8,.,.,TRBJ2-7,CASSLGQGSYEQYF,TGTGCCAGCAGCTTGGGGCAGGGATCCTACGAGCAGTACTTC
TRBV10-3,.,.,TRBJ1-2,CAISESREGSYGYTF,TGTGCCATCAGTGAGTCGAGGGAGGGTTCCTATGGCTACACCTTC
TRBV21-1,.,.,TRBJ1-5,CASSNWDRAGEEGNQPQHF,TGTGCCAGCAGCAATTGGGACAGGGCTGGAGAAGAGGGCAATCAGCCCCAGCATTTT
TRBV3-1/TRBV3-2,.,once,TRBJ1-1,CASSQQGISEAFF,TGTGCCAGCAGCCAGCAGGGCATCTCTGAAGCTTTCTTT
TRBV6-5,.,.,TRBJ1-1,CASSYRGGTEAFF,TGTGCCAGCAGTTACAGGGGTGGCACTGAAGCTTTCTTT
TRBV27,TRBD2,.,TRBJ2-3,CASSSYSGGTTDTQYF,TGTGCCAGCAGTTCCTATAGCGGGGGAACCACAGATACGCAGTATTTT
TRBV6-5,.,.,TRBJ1-2,CASSPTDLAGYTF,TGTGCCAGCAGTCCGACGGACCTAGCTGGCTACACCTTC
TRBV12-5,.,.,TRBJ2-5,CASGPRETQYF,TGTGCTAGTGGTCCTAGGGAGACCCAGTACTTC
TRBV11-2,TRBD1,.,TRBJ2-7,CASSPGQVYEQYF,TGTGCCAGCAGCCCGGGACAGGTCTACGAGCAGTACTTC
TRBV5-1,TRBD1,few,TRBJ1-3,CASSVGQTGNTIYF,TGCGCCAGCAGCGTGGGACAGACTGGAAACACCATATATTTT
TRBV5-1,.,.,TRBJ2-1,CASSLEAGRGINEQFF,TGCGCCAGCAGCTTGGAGGCGGGGCGGGGTATCAATGAGCAGTTCTTC
TRBV10-1,.,.,TRBJ1-3,CASSDNGNTIYF,TGCGCCAGCAGTGATAATGGAAACACCATATATTTT
TRBV6-5,TRBD1,.,TRBJ2-1,CASSPMTGGNEQFF,TGTGCCAGCAGTCCGATGACAGGGGGCAATGAGCAGTTCTTC
TRBV9,TRBD1,few,TRBJ2-1,CASSVAQGAYEQFF,TGTGCCAGCAGCGTAGCTCAGGGGGCGTATGAGCAGTTCTTC
TRBV5-5,TRBD1,.,TRBJ1-1,CASSLTGTGGTEAFF,TGTGCCAGCAGCCTGACGGGGACAGGGGGCACTGAAGCTTTCTTT
TRBV19,.,.,TRBJ2-1,CASSIGSSYNEQFF,TGTGCCAGTAGTATCGGGAGCTCCTACAATGAGCAGTTCTTC
TRBV11-3,TRBD1,.,TRBJ1-1,CASSLRFTGGNTEAFF,TGTGCCAGCAGCCTCAGATTCACAGGGGGGAACACTGAAGCTTTCTTT
TRBV19,.,once,TRBJ1-4,CASGRGRDNEKLFF,TGTGCCAGTGGACGGGGGAGGGATAATGAAAAACTGTTTTTT
TRBV19,TRBD1,.,TRBJ2-1,CASSIGTGVNEQFF,TGTGCCAGTAGTATAGGGACAGGGGTTAATGAGCAGTTCTTC
TRBV7-5,.,.,TRBJ1-1,CARSSVYRVTEAFF,TGTGCCAGAAGCTCAGTTTACAGGGTGACTGAAGCTTTCTTT
TRBV15,.,.,TRBJ1-4,CATSRAQGNEKLFF,TGTGCCACCAGCAGAGCCCAGGGGAATGAAAAACTGTTTTTT
TRBV18,TRBD2,few,TRBJ2-3,CASSLSSLWGGPSSTDTQYF,TGTGCCAGCTCACTCAGCTCCCTTTGGGGGGGACCTTCTAGCACAGATACGCAGTATTTT
TRBV19,.,few,TRBJ1-1,CASSADLSGEAFF,TGTGCCAGTAGTGCCGACCTATCGGGGGAAGCTTTCTTT
TRBV6-5,.,.,TRBJ2-7,CASRGTEQYF,TGTGCCAGCAGAGGGACAGAGCAGTACTTC
TRBV24-1,TRBD2,.,TRBJ2-7,CATSGGTSGGFYEQYF,TGTGCCACCAGTGGGGGGACTAGCGGGGGGTTTTACGAGCAGTACTTC
TRBV11-3,.,.,TRBJ2-3,CASSFNADTQYF,TGTGCCAGCAGCTTCAATGCAGATACGCAGTATTTT